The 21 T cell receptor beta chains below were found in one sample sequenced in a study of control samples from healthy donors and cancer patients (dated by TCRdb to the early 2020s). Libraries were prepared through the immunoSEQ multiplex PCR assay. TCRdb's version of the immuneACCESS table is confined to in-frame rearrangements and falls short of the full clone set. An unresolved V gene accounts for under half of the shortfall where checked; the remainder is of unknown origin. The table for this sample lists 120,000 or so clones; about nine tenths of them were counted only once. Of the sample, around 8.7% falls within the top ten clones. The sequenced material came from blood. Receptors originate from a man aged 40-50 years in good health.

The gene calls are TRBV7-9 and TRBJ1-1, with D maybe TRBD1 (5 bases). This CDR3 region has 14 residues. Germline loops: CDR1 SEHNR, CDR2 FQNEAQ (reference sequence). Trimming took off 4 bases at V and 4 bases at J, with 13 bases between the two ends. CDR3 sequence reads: CASSSGWGSTEAFF. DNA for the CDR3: TGTGCCAGCAGCTCTGGGTGGGGGTCCACTGAAGCTTTCTTT. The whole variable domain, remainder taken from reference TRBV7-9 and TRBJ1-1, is DTGVSQNPRHKITKRGQNVTFRCDPISEHNRLYWYRQTLGQGPEFLTYFQNEAQLEKSRLLSDRFSAERPKGSFSTLEIQRTEQGDSAMYLCASSSGWGSTEAFFGQGTRLTVV.

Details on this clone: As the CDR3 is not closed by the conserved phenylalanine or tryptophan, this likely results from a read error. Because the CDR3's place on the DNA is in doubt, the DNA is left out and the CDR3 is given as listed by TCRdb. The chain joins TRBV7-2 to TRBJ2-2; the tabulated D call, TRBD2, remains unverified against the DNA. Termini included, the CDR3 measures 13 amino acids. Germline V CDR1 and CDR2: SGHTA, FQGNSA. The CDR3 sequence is CASSSSPGYEMTV.

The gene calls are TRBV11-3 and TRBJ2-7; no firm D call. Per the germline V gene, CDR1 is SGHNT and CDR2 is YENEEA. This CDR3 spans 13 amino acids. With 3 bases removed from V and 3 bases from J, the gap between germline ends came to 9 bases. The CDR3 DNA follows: TGTGCCAGCAGCTTCTGGAAGGACTACGAGCAGTACTTC. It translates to CASSFWKDYEQYF.

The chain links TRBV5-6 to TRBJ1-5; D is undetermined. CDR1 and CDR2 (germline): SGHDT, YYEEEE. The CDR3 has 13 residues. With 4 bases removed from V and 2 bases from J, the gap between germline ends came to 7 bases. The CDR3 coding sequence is TGTGCCAGCAGCAAGCGGGGCAATCAGCCCCAGCATTTT. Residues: CASSKRGNQPQHF.

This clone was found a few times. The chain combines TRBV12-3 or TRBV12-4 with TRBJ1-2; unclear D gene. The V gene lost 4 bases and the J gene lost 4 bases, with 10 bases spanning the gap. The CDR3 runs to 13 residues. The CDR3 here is CASSYNRVYGYTF. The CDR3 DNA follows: TGTGCCAGCAGTTACAACAGAGTCTATGGCTACACCTTC.

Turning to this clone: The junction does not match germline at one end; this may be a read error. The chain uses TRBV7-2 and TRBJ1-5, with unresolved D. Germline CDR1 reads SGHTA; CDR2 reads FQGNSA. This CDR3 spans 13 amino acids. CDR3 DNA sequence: TGTGCCAGCAGCCCCCAAGGGAATCAGCACCAGCATTTT. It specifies CASSPQGNQHQHF.

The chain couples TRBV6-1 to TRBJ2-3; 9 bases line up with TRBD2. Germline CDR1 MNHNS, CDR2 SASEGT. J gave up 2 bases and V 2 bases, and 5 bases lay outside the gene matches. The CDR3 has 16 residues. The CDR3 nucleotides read TGTGCCAGCAGTGAAATGGGCGGGGGGGCCACAGATACGCAGTATTTT. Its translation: CASSEMGGGATDTQYF.

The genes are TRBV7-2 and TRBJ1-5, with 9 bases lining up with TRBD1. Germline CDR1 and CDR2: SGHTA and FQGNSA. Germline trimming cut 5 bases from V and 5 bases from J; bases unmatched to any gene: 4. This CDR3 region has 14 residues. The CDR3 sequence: CASSLRQGDQPQHF. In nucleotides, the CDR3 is TGTGCCAGCAGCCTACGACAGGGGGATCAGCCCCAGCATTTT.

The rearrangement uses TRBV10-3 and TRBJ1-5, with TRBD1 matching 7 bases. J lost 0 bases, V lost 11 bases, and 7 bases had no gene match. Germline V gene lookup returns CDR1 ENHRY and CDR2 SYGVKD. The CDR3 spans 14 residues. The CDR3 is CASMGTASNQPQHF. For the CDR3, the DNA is TGTGCCTCTATGGGGACAGCTAGCAATCAGCCCCAGCATTTT.

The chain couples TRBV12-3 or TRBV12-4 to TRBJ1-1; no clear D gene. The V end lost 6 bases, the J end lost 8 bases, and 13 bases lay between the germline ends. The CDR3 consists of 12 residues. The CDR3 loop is CASRRDREEAFF. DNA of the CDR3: TGTGCCAGCAGACGTGACCGGGAAGAAGCTTTCTTT.

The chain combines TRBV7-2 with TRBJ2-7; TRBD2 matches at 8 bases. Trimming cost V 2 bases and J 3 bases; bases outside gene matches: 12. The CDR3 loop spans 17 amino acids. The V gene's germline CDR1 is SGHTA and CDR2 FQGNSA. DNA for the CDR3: TGTGCCAGCAGCTTACCTCGTCCGGGGACTAGGAACTACGAGCAGTACTTC. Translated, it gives CASSLPRPGTRNYEQYF.

Here the CDR3 reads CASRGDILSGANVLTF. The DNA of the CDR3 is TGTGCCAGCAGAGGGGACATTTTATCTGGGGCCAACGTCCTGACTTTC. The genes are TRBV7-6 and TRBJ2-6; maybe TRBD1 (6 bases). V dropped 6 bases and J dropped 1 base, with 13 bases sitting between them. Germline-derived CDR1 and CDR2 are SGHVS and FNYEAQ. The CDR3 extends over 16 amino acids. Complete variable domain (other parts from reference TRBV7-6 and TRBJ2-6): GAGVSQSPRYKVTKRGQDVALRCDPISGHVSLYWYRQALGQGPEFLTYFNYEAQQDKSGLPNDRFSAERPEGSISTLTIQRTEQRDSAMYRCASRGDILSGANVLTFGAGSRLTVL.

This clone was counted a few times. The CDR3 protein is CASSPQRGYTF. CDR3 DNA sequence: TGTGCCAGCAGCCCACAGAGGGGCTACACCTTC. The chain joins TRBV12-3 or TRBV12-4 to TRBJ1-2; D is undetermined. Trimming shortened V by 6 bases and J by 8 bases, and 10 bases separated the two germline ends. The CDR3 totals 11 residues.

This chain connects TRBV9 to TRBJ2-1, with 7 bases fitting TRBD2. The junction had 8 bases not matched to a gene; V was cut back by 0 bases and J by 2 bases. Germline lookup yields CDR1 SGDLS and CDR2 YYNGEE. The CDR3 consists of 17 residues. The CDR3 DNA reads TGTGCCAGCAGCGTAGCTAGTGAGCGGGGACCCTACAATGAGCAGTTCTTC. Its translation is CASSVASERGPYNEQFF. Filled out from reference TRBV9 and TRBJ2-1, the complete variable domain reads DSGVTQTPKHLITATGQRVTLRCSPRSGDLSVYWYQQSLDQGLQFLIQYYNGEERAKGNILERFSAQQFPDLHSELNLSSLELGDSALYFCASSVASERGPYNEQFFGPGTRLTVL.

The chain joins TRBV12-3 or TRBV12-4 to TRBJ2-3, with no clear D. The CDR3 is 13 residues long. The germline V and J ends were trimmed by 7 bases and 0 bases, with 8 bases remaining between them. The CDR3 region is CASTFTSTDTQYF. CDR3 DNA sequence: TGTGCCAGCACCTTCACTAGCACAGATACGCAGTATTTT.

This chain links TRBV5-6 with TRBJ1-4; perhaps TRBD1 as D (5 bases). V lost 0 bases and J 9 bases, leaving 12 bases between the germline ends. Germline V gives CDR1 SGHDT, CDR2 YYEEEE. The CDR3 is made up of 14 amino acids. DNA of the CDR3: TGTGCCAGCAGCTTGGGGGCAGGGAAAAAAAAACTGTTTTTT. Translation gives CASSLGAGKKKLFF.

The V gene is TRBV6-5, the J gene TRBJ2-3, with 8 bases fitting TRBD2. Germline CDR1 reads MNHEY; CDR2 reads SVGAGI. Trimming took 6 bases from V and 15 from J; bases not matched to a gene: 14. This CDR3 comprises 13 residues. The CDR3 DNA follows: TGTGCCAGCAGCTCGCTAGCCGGGACTAGTCTATATTTT. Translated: CASSSLAGTSLYF.

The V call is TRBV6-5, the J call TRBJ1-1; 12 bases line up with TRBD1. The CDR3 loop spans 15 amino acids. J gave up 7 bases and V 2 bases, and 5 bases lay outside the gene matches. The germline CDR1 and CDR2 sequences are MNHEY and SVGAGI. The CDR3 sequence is CASSYAGTGGGEAFF. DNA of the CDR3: TGTGCCAGCAGTTACGCCGGGACAGGGGGCGGTGAAGCTTTCTTT.

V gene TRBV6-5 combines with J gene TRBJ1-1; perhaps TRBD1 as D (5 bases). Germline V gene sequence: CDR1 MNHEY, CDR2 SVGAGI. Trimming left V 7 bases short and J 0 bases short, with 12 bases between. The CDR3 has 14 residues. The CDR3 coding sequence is TGTGCCAGCACCTCAGGAGGGGTGAACACTGAAGCTTTCTTT. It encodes CASTSGGVNTEAFF.

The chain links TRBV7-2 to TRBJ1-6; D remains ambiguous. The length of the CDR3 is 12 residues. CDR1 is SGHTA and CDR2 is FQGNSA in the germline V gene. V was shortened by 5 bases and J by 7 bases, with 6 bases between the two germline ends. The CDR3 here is CASSRANSPLHF. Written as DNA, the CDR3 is TGTGCCAGCAGCCGAGCGAATTCACCCCTCCACTTT. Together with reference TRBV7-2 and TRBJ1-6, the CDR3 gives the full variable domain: GAGVSQSPSNKVTEKGKDVELRCDPISGHTALYWYRQSLGQGLEFLIYFQGNSAPDKSGLPSDRFSAERTGGSVSTLTIQRTQQEDSAVYLCASSRANSPLHFGNGTRLTVT.

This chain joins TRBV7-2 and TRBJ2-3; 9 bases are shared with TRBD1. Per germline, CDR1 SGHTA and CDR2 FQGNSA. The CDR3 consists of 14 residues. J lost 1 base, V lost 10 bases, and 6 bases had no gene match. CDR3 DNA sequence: TGTGCCATCGCGAGGGACAGGGGCACAGATACGCAGTATTTT. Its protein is CAIARDRGTDTQYF. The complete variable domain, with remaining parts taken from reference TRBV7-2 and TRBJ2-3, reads GAGVSQSPSNKVTEKGKDVELRCDPISGHTALYWYRQSLGQGLEFLIYFQGNSAPDKSGLPSDRFSAERTGGSVSTLTIQRTQQEDSAVYLCAIARDRGTDTQYFGPGTRLTVL.